A single sample gave rise to the 19 T cell receptor beta chains below, sequenced in a study of regulatory T cells in long-lasting Graves disease. TCR beta libraries were built with iRepertoire HTBI primers and Arm-PCR of CDR3 regions. Via MiXCR, TCRdb re-called the multiplex PCR reads, giving one row per CDR3 protein. The table lists 500,000 or so distinct CDR3 sequences, around 13% of them singletons. Sample time point: newly diagnosed GD, antithyroid drugs for less than 3 months. After RNA was extracted from PBMCs, the TCR library was made from it. The same specimen was also included in a second study, on T cells in Graves' hyperthyroidism and ophthalmopathy.

Source: peripheral blood mononuclear cells (PBMCs), taken at new diagnosis, from a patient treated with antithyroid drugs. These receptors were taken from a woman in her forties or fifties with Graves disease.

The chain joins TRBV3-1 to TRBJ1-1; D possibly corresponds to TRBD1 (6 bases). V was clipped by 5 bases and J by 8 bases, with 18 bases between them. The CDR3 totals 14 residues. Germline lookup yields CDR1 LGHDT and CDR2 YNNKEL (reference sequence). The CDR3, as DNA: TGTGCCAGCAGCGAGGAGGACAGTGCCACGGAAGCTTTCTTT. Amino acids: CASSEEDSATEAFF.

The rearrangement joins TRBV4-1 to TRBJ2-2, with 7 nucleotides matching TRBD1. Germline assignment: CDR1 MGHRA and CDR2 YSYEKL. The CDR3 runs 18 residues. Trimming took 0 bases from V and 6 from J; bases not matched to a gene: 13. The CDR3, as DNA: TGCGCCAGCAGCCAAGATTCGCAGGGGGTAATGTCAGCCGGGGAGCTGTTTTTT. Translated: CASSQDSQGVMSAGELFF.

About this clonotype: A much larger clone lies one base from this, so it may be a read error. The chain employs TRBV6-1 and TRBJ1-1; TRBD1 is a possible D gene (6 bases). The ends were cut back, 6 bases at V and 4 bases at J, with 18 bases in the middle. CDR1 MNHNS and CDR2 SASEGT come from the germline V gene. The CDR3 consists of 15 residues. The CDR3 DNA reads as TGTGCCAGCAGGTCCGGGGGGGCCCAGAGCACTGAAGCTTTCTTT. This codes for CASRSGGAQSTEAFF.

The V and J genes are TRBV11-2 and TRBJ2-1, with TRBD2 as a possible D gene (5 bases). Between the trimmed V and J ends, which lost 4 bases and 9 bases, there was a span of 25 bases. Looked up from germline, CDR1 is SGHAT and CDR2 is FQNNGV. The CDR3 is made up of 17 amino acids. The chain's CDR3 is CASSYSPGLISLSEQFF. The CDR3 nucleotides are TGTGCCAGCAGCTATAGCCCTGGACTCATTTCGTTGAGTGAGCAGTTCTTC.

As to this clonotype: A single base separates this from a much larger clone, so it may be a read error. This rearrangement joins TRBV12-3 or TRBV12-4 to TRBJ2-1, with D unclear. V gave up 4 bases and J gave up 8 bases, with 9 bases separating them. This CDR3 is 12 amino acids long. The CDR3 sequence: CASSYSYYEQFF. Written as DNA, the CDR3 is TGTGCCAGCAGTTACTCTTACTATGAGCAGTTCTTC.

The chain combines TRBV6-5 with TRBJ1-2; 9 nucleotides line up with TRBD1. The germline V gene encodes CDR1 MNHEY and CDR2 SVGAGI. This CDR3 has 14 amino acids. Trimming cost V 2 bases and J 5 bases; bases outside gene matches: 3. The CDR3 DNA reads TGTGCCAGCAGTTACGCAGGGACAGGGTATGGCTACACCTTC. It is translated as CASSYAGTGYGYTF.

This clonotype was found many times. V and J are TRBV18 and TRBJ2-1; tentative D call: TRBD1 (5 bases). The V end was cut by 2 bases, the J end by 4 bases, with 12 bases between. The length of the CDR3 is 15 residues. In germline, CDR1 is KGHSH, CDR2 LQKENI. CDR3 DNA: TGTGCCAGCTCACCAGAACAGGCCTCATACAATGAGCAGTTCTTC. This gives the protein CASSPEQASYNEQFF.

On this clonotype itself: Since a much larger clone is just one base distant, this may be a read error. The chain recombines TRBV30 with TRBJ2-3; no reliable D call. Trimming shortened V by 1 base and J by 1 base, and 15 bases separated the two germline ends. Germline assignment: CDR1 GTSNPN and CDR2 SVGIG (reference sequence). This CDR3 region has 16 residues. In DNA form, the CDR3 reads TGTGCCTGGAGTGCCTTCTCTGCGGAAGGCACAGATACGCAGTATTTT. Its translation is CAWSAFSAEGTDTQYF.

This chain links TRBV27 with TRBJ2-7, with D perhaps matching TRBD2 (6 bases). Germline V gives CDR1 MNHEY, CDR2 SMNVEV (reference sequence). This CDR3 contains 19 residues. V lost 6 bases to trimming and J lost 7 bases, with 34 bases between them. CDR3 nucleotides: TGTGCCAGCAGACCCCGTGGAGGGGCCCCTACAGAGGACCGGTGGGAGCAGTACTTC. Translated: CASRPRGGAPTEDRWEQYF.

This clonotype appeared a single time. V gene TRBV28 combines with J gene TRBJ1-1; D remains ambiguous. Trimming removed 7 bases at V and 5 bases at J, with 14 bases between. Per the germline V gene, CDR1 is MDHEN and CDR2 is SYDVKM. The CDR3 consists of 13 residues. The CDR3 sequence is CASTLQFQTEAFF. For the CDR3, the DNA is TGTGCCAGCACCCTACAATTTCAGACTGAAGCTTTCTTT.

This clonotype was counted ten times or more. The chain carries TRBV19 and TRBJ2-5, with D uncertain. The length of the CDR3 is 15 residues. Germline V gene lookup returns CDR1 LNHDA and CDR2 SQIVND (reference sequence). The V end was cut by 4 bases, the J end by 0 bases, with 12 bases between. The CDR3 DNA follows: TGTGCCAGTAGTAGCTTCGGACGGAACCAAGAGACCCAGTACTTC. It yields the protein CASSSFGRNQETQYF.

There are a few counts of this clonotype. V gene TRBV7-9 combines with J gene TRBJ2-3; D is uncertain. The CDR3 length is 11 residues. Per the germline V gene, CDR1 is SEHNR and CDR2 is FQNEAQ (reference sequence). Trimming shortened V by 5 bases and J by 6 bases, and 6 bases separated the two germline ends. The CDR3 DNA follows: TGTGCCAGCAGCGGGCTGGATACGCAGTATTTT. Its translation: CASSGLDTQYF.

This clonotype was picked up many times. This sequence joins TRBV7-9 and TRBJ2-1, with 7 bases fitting TRBD2. Germline V gene lookup returns CDR1 SEHNR and CDR2 FQNEAQ (reference sequence). This CDR3 comprises 13 residues. Losses at the gene ends were 4 bases for V and 10 bases for J; bases not matched to a gene: 7. DNA of the CDR3: TGTGCCAGCAGCTCACGGGGGGTTAGAGAGCAGTTCTTC. Amino acid sequence: CASSSRGVREQFF.

The V gene is TRBV7-3, the J gene TRBJ1-2, with 8 bases identical to TRBD1. Per the germline V gene, CDR1 is SGHTA and CDR2 is FQGTGA. The CDR3 is made up of 15 amino acids. J lost 3 bases, V lost 3 bases, and 6 bases had no gene match. CDR3 sequence: CASSFGPTGDYGYTF. CDR3 nucleotide sequence: TGTGCCAGCAGCTTCGGCCCGACAGGGGACTATGGCTACACCTTC.

This chain connects TRBV20-1 to TRBJ1-6; D perhaps matches TRBD1 (5 bases). The germline V gene encodes CDR1 DFQATT and CDR2 SNEGSKA (reference sequence). The V end was cut by 5 bases, the J end by 5 bases, with 13 bases between. CDR3 length: 14 residues. CDR3 nucleotides: TGCAGTGCTCGACGGCAGGGAGATAATTCACCCCTCCACTTT. This encodes CSARRQGDNSPLHF.

This clonotype was counted between two and nine times. CDR3 sequence reads: CASTAGSSTDTQYF. CDR3 DNA: TGTGCCTCCACGGCAGGTTCTAGCACAGATACGCAGTATTTT. The rearrangement links TRBV30 to TRBJ2-3; D not resolved. The CDR3 spans 14 residues. In germline, CDR1 is GTSNPN, CDR2 SVGIG (reference sequence). Trimming took off 7 bases at V and 0 bases at J, with 14 bases between the two ends.

The sample holds many counts of this clonotype. The chain carries TRBV3-1 and TRBJ1-1; no clear D. V was pared by 3 bases and J by 0 bases, with 8 bases between. The CDR3 extends over 14 amino acids. CDR1 LGHDT and CDR2 YNNKEL come from the germline V gene (reference sequence). The DNA of the CDR3 is TGTGCCAGCAGCCAGGCACACATGAACACTGAAGCTTTCTTT. Translated, it gives CASSQAHMNTEAFF.

The rearrangement uses TRBV5-1 and TRBJ2-2, with 12 bases fitting TRBD2. Germline assignment: CDR1 SGHRS and CDR2 YFSETQ. There are 16 residues in the CDR3. Trimming removed 3 bases from V and 9 bases from J; junction bases left unmatched: 9. The CDR3 region is CASSSRLAGVGRELFF. The DNA for the CDR3 is TGCGCCAGCAGCTCGCGACTAGCGGGAGTGGGACGGGAGCTGTTTTTT.

Many counts were recorded for this clonotype. The genes are TRBV14 and TRBJ2-3, with TRBD1 identical over 10 bases. The length of the CDR3 is 16 residues. Germline trimming cut 1 base from V and 5 bases from J; bases unmatched to any gene: 6. Germline CDR1 SGHDN, CDR2 FVKESK. The chain's CDR3 is CASSQGQGANEDTQYF. The CDR3 region has the DNA TGTGCCAGCAGCCAAGGACAGGGGGCGAATGAAGATACGCAGTATTTT.